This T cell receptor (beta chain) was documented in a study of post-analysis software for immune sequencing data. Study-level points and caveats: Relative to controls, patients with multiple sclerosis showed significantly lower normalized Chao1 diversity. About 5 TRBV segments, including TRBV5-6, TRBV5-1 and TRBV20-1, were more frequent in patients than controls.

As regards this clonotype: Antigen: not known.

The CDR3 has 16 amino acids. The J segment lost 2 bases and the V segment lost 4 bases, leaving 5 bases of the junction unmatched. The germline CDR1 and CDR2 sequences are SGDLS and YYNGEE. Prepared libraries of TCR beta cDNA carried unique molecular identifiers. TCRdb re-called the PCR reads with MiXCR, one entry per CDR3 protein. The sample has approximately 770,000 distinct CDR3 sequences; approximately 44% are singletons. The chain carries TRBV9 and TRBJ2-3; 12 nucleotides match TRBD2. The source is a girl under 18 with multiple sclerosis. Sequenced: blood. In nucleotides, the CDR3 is TGTGCCAGCAGCTCTCTAGCGGGAGGGCCCACAGATACGCAGTATTTT. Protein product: CASSSLAGGPTDTQYF.